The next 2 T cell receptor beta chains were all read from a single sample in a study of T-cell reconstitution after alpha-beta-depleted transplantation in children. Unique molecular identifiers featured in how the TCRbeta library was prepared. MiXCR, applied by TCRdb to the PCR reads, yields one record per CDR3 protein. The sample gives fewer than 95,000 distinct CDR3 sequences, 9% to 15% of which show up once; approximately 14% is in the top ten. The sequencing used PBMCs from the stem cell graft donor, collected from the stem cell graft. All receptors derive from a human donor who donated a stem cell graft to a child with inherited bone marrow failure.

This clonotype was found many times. CDR3 in DNA: TGTGCCACCAGCAGAGATCTCCGGGACACCTCCTACGAGCAGTACTTC. It translates to CATSRDLRDTSYEQYF. The rearrangement uses TRBV15 and TRBJ2-7, with D possibly being TRBD1 (6 bases). V gave up 0 bases and J gave up 0 bases, with 12 bases separating them. Germline values: CDR1 LNHNV, CDR2 YYDKDF (reference sequence). There are 16 residues in the CDR3.

CDR3 sequence: CSVFDRLVREQYF. DNA of the CDR3: TGCAGCGTTTTTGACAGGTTGGTTCGGGAGCAGTACTTC. V is TRBV29-1 and J is TRBJ2-7, with a tentative D call TRBD1 (6 bases). Deletions cut 5 bases from V and 7 bases from J, with 18 bases between. This CDR3 spans 13 amino acids. Germline CDR1 SQVTM, CDR2 ANQGSEA.